This T cell receptor beta chain stems from a study of Tregs in tolerant kidney transplant recipients. Recipients received nonmyeloablative bone marrow transplants from related graft donors, with transient mixed chimerism. Germline V gene lookup returns CDR1 DFQATT and CDR2 SNEGSKA (reference sequence). This CDR3 spans 14 amino acids. In regard to this clone: Antigen unknown. The CDR3 end is not reached by the read, which stops 3 residues before it; the germline J gene fills it in.

The data were produced by immunoSEQ multiplex PCR, yet TCRdb's version contains in-frame clones alone and is incomplete. The sample holds about 23,000 clones. Study-wide results and caveats: For some patients, primers changed over time, blocking nucleotide-level comparison. Biological reproducibility was not directly addressed in this study.

The sequence was obtained from a human patient who received a combined kidney and bone marrow transplant. The graft donor may account for some of the T cells. This chain joins TRBV20-1 and TRBJ1-1; 9 positions match TRBD1. The sample consisted of CD4+ T cells from blood (PBMCs), taken 6 months after the transplant. CDR3 DNA (partial): TGCAGTGCTATACAACTACCGGGACAGGGTATC. This encodes CSAIQLPGQGI. The CDR3 as a whole reads CSAIQLPGQGIAFF.